The 9 T cell receptor beta chains presented below share a single source sample, sequenced in a study of blood T cell repertoires in COVID-19. Profiling relied on immunoSEQ multiplex PCR, and the TCRdb table lists in-frame clones only, not all of them. The sample has about 270,000 clones; about 89% are singletons. The sequenced sample was PBMCs or T cells enriched from blood (not recorded which). These receptors were obtained from a young woman who had recovered from COVID-19.

The chain employs TRBV14 and TRBJ2-1, with TRBD2 as a possible D gene (5 bases). This CDR3 comprises 16 residues. V gave up 4 bases and J gave up 2 bases, with 15 bases separating them. The V gene's germline CDR1 is SGHDN and CDR2 FVKESK. The CDR3 nucleotides read TGTGCCAGCAGCCCCTTGAGGGAACCGCCCTACAATGAGCAGTTCTTC. It is translated as CASSPLREPPYNEQFF. The full variable domain, with the rest looked up from reference TRBV14 and TRBJ2-1, is EAGVTQFPSHSVIEKGQTVTLRCDPISGHDNLYWYRRVMGKEIKFLLHFVKESKQDESGMPNNRFLAERTGGTYSTLKVQPAELEDSGVYFCASSPLREPPYNEQFFGPGTRLTVL.

The chain's CDR3 is CASSTPMRGKETQYF. As DNA, the CDR3 is TGTGCCAGTAGTACCCCGATGCGGGGTAAAGAGACCCAGTACTTC. The chain links TRBV19 to TRBJ2-5; possibly TRBD2 for D (6 bases). Germline CDR1 reads LNHDA; CDR2 reads SQIVND (reference sequence). The V end lost 4 bases, the J end lost 3 bases, and 15 bases lay between the germline ends. The CDR3 consists of 15 residues. The full variable domain, rest sourced from reference TRBV19 and TRBJ2-5, is DGGITQSPKYLFRKEGQNVTLSCEQNLNHDAMYWYRQDPGQGLRLIYYSQIVNDFQKGDIAEGYSVSREKKESFPLTVTSAQKNPTAFYLCASSTPMRGKETQYFGPGTRLLVL.

This clone was counted ten times or more. The chain carries TRBV9 and TRBJ2-7, with a weak D call TRBD2 (5 bases). Per the germline V gene, CDR1 is SGDLS and CDR2 is YYNGEE. V lost 4 bases, J lost 2 bases, and 13 bases lay in between. CDR3 length: 14 amino acids. The CDR3 DNA reads as TGTGCCAGCAGCCCGGGGTGGGTTCCCTACGAGCAGTACTTC. This translates into CASSPGWVPYEQYF.

V and J are TRBV10-1 and TRBJ2-7; D remains ambiguous. V lost 2 bases and J 5 bases, leaving 10 bases between the germline ends. The germline CDR1 and CDR2 sequences are WNHNN and SYGVQD (reference sequence). This CDR3 region has 13 residues. CDR3 sequence (DNA): TGCGCCAGCAGTGAGACAGTTGCCCACGAGCAGTACTTC. It is translated as CASSETVAHEQYF.

The chain recombines TRBV9 with TRBJ1-3, with TRBD1 matching over 11 bases. V gave up 4 bases and J gave up 2 bases; unmatched junction bases: 2. The length of the CDR3 is 15 residues. The germline CDR1 and CDR2 sequences are SGDLS and YYNGEE. The CDR3 DNA is TGTGCCAGCAGCCCGGGACAGGGGGCTGGAAACACCATATATTTT. The encoded protein is CASSPGQGAGNTIYF. Using reference TRBV9 and TRBJ1-3 for the parts outside the CDR3, the full variable domain is DSGVTQTPKHLITATGQRVTLRCSPRSGDLSVYWYQQSLDQGLQFLIQYYNGEERAKGNILERFSAQQFPDLHSELNLSSLELGDSALYFCASSPGQGAGNTIYFGEGSWLTVV.

This rearrangement joins TRBV3-1 (or the pseudogene TRBV3-2) to TRBJ2-7; 8 bases match TRBD1. The CDR3 is 18 residues long. Germline CDR1 and CDR2: LGHDT and YNNKEL (reference sequence). V lost 3 bases and J lost 4; bases outside the gene matches: 17. CDR3 amino acids: CASSQYQTKDRVRYEQYF. The CDR3 coding sequence is TGTGCCAGCAGCCAGTACCAGACGAAGGACAGGGTGAGGTACGAGCAGTACTTC.

CDR3 in amino acids: CASSLTGFTEAFF. DNA for the CDR3: TGTGCCAGCAGTTTGACAGGCTTCACTGAAGCTTTCTTT. The chain is built from TRBV2 and TRBJ1-1; TRBD1 is a possible D gene (6 bases). The V gene's germline CDR1 is SNHLY and CDR2 FYNNEI. The V end was cut by 5 bases, the J end by 4 bases, with 11 bases between. The CDR3 consists of 13 residues.

The chain combines TRBV6-5 with TRBJ2-7, with 7 bases matching TRBD2. Germline CDR1 is MNHEY and CDR2 is SVGAGI. The CDR3 has 13 amino acids. The junction had 8 bases not matched to a gene; V was cut back by 6 bases and J by 6 bases. The chain's CDR3 is CASSWEGLGEQYF. The CDR3 DNA reads as TGTGCCAGCAGCTGGGAGGGTCTGGGCGAGCAGTACTTC.

CDR3 in DNA: TGTGCCAGCAGCCGCATCCCCGGGACACCTAACACTGAAGCTTTCTTT. This encodes CASSRIPGTPNTEAFF. The rearrangement joins TRBV27 to TRBJ1-1; possibly TRBD1 for D (6 bases). CDR1 and CDR2 (germline): MNHEY, SMNVEV (reference sequence). There are 16 residues in the CDR3. V lost 6 bases and J 2 bases, leaving 19 bases between the germline ends.